A single sample gave rise to the 28 T cell receptor beta chains below, sequenced in a study of blood T cell repertoires in COVID-19. This table comes from immunoSEQ multiplex PCR, and its TCRdb copy is limited to in-frame clones, with some not included. The sample includes over 200,000 clones, around four fifths of them seen just once. The sample taken for sequencing was peripheral blood. These receptors came from a woman of 80 years or more with active or convalescent COVID-19.

The V and J genes are TRBV7-8 and TRBJ1-6, with TRBD1 identical over 9 bases. V lost 2 bases, J lost 10 bases, and 6 bases stayed unmatched. Per germline, CDR1 SGHVS and CDR2 FQNEAQ. The CDR3 totals 15 residues. CDR3 in amino acids: CASSLMGQGESPLHF. The DNA for the CDR3 is TGTGCCAGCAGCTTAATGGGACAGGGAGAGTCACCCCTCCACTTT.

This chain connects TRBV29-1 to TRBJ1-5; D is undetermined. V shed 6 bases and J shed 0 bases, with 15 bases lying between them. Germline V gives CDR1 SQVTM, CDR2 ANQGSEA. The CDR3 totals 15 residues. The CDR3 DNA sequence: TGCAGCGTCCAGACTGATCCGAATAGCAATCAGCCCCAGCATTTT. Amino acids: CSVQTDPNSNQPQHF.

This clone was seen only a few times. This rearrangement joins TRBV12-5 to TRBJ1-1; tentatively, D is TRBD1 (6 bases). The germline V gene has CDR1 LGHNT and CDR2 FRNRAP. This CDR3 region has 12 residues. Trimming removed 6 bases at V and 5 bases at J, with 10 bases between. DNA of the CDR3: TGTGCTAGTGGGCAGGGGAGAACTGAAGCTTTCTTT. Amino acid sequence: CASGQGRTEAFF.

V is TRBV5-4 and J is TRBJ2-7; 7 bases are a match to TRBD2. The CDR3 is made up of 15 amino acids. Germline CDR1 is SGHNT and CDR2 is YYREEE (reference sequence). J was trimmed by 3 bases and V by 3 bases; bases with no gene match: 9. The CDR3 DNA sequence: TGTGCCAGCAGCTCCGGAGGGAGGGTGGGCTACGAGCAGTACTTC. Its protein product is CASSSGGRVGYEQYF.

The V call is TRBV15, the J call TRBJ1-2; D call uncertain. The V gene lost 4 bases and the J gene lost 4 bases, with 7 bases spanning the gap. The CDR3 runs to 12 residues. CDR1 and CDR2 from the germline V gene are LNHNV and YYDKDF (reference sequence). CDR3 loop: CATSNSGYGYTF. CDR3 sequence (DNA): TGTGCCACCAGCAACTCAGGCTATGGCTACACCTTC.

The chain uses TRBV6-5 and TRBJ1-5; the D gene is possibly TRBD1 (5 bases). The ends were cut back, 4 bases at V and 6 bases at J, with 16 bases in the middle. The CDR3 length is 15 residues. Germline CDR1 reads MNHEY; CDR2 reads SVGAGI. CDR3 bases: TGTGCCAGCAGTTCTTCCGGGAGGGGAGGTCAGCCCCAGCATTTT. It translates to CASSSSGRGGQPQHF.

The rearrangement links TRBV7-2 to TRBJ1-3, with 9 bases matching TRBD1. Unmatched junction bases numbered 5, after V lost 1 base and J lost 4 bases. CDR3 length equals 16 residues. Germline V gene sequence: CDR1 SGHTA, CDR2 FQGNSA. This CDR3 reads CASSLEGTGPGNTIYF. Here the CDR3 DNA reads TGTGCCAGCAGCTTAGAAGGGACAGGGCCAGGAAACACCATATATTTT.

The chain is built from TRBV23-1 and TRBJ1-5; D perhaps matches TRBD1 (6 bases). TRBV23-1 is identified as an open reading frame with a role that is uncertain. The CDR3 is 14 residues long. V lost 2 bases and J lost 5, with 10 bases in between. This CDR3 reads CASSQGDIDQPQHF. CDR3 coding DNA: TGCGCCAGCAGTCAAGGGGACATAGATCAGCCCCAGCATTTT.

The chain employs TRBV15 and TRBJ1-2; D possibly corresponds to TRBD1 (5 bases). The CDR3 covers 15 residues. The V end lost 2 bases, the J end lost 7 bases, and 17 bases lay between the germline ends. The germline V gene encodes CDR1 LNHNV and CDR2 YYDKDF (reference sequence). CDR3 coding DNA: TGTGCCACCAGCAGAACTACAGGAGCTGCAAGTGGCTACACCTTC. The encoded protein is CATSRTTGAASGYTF.

The genes are TRBV9 and TRBJ1-2; no definite D call. The germline gives CDR1 SGDLS, CDR2 YYNGEE. The CDR3 loop spans 15 amino acids. Trimming stripped 4 bases from V and 1 base from J, with 14 bases between. CDR3: CASSTYSSLNYGYTF. The CDR3 bases are TGTGCCAGCAGCACATACAGCTCTCTTAACTATGGCTACACCTTC.

This rearrangement joins TRBV30 to TRBJ1-1; TRBD1 is a possible D gene (5 bases). The V end lost 5 bases, the J end lost 3 bases, and 19 bases lay between the germline ends. The CDR3 is made up of 15 amino acids. Germline values: CDR1 GTSNPN, CDR2 SVGIG (reference sequence). The CDR3, as DNA: TGTGCCTGGGGACCGGGACTACTGATGGACACTGAAGCTTTCTTT. This codes for CAWGPGLLMDTEAFF.

This chain connects TRBV6-5 to TRBJ2-7, with TRBD1 matching 8 bases. The junction had 3 bases not matched to a gene; V was cut back by 5 bases and J by 0 bases. Germline V lookup: CDR1 MNHEY, CDR2 SVGAGI. The CDR3 is 14 residues long. CDR3 DNA: TGTGCCAGCAGTCTTGGACAGGGCTCCTACGAGCAGTACTTC. Translated: CASSLGQGSYEQYF.

This clone was found once. The rearrangement links TRBV7-9 to TRBJ1-5; D unclear. CDR3 length: 14 amino acids. V shed 3 bases and J shed 0 bases, with 6 bases lying between them. CDR1 and CDR2 (germline): SEHNR, FQNEAQ (reference sequence). The CDR3 coding sequence is TGTGCCAGCAGCTTGAGGGATAGCAATCAGCCCCAGCATTTT. This codes for CASSLRDSNQPQHF.

The V and J genes are TRBV3-1 (or the pseudogene TRBV3-2) and TRBJ2-7, with D uncertain. The CDR3 contains 11 residues. V gave up 6 bases and J gave up 5 bases, with 8 bases separating them. Germline V gives CDR1 LGHDT, CDR2 YNNKEL (reference sequence). The CDR3 sequence: CASRHVNEQYF. The CDR3 DNA follows: TGTGCCAGCAGACATGTAAACGAGCAGTACTTC.

The chain employs TRBV7-2 and TRBJ1-2, with 11 positions matching TRBD1. This CDR3 is 16 amino acids long. Germline trimming cut 3 bases from V and 4 bases from J; bases unmatched to any gene: 7. The germline V gene encodes CDR1 SGHTA and CDR2 FQGNSA. CDR3 in amino acids: CASSFADRGRPYGYTF. CDR3 coding DNA: TGTGCCAGCAGCTTTGCGGACAGGGGGCGCCCCTATGGCTACACCTTC.

The rearrangement uses TRBV6-1 and TRBJ2-1; 11 bases match TRBD2. J was trimmed by 8 bases and V by 1 base; bases with no gene match: 10. The CDR3 has 17 amino acids. The germline V gene encodes CDR1 MNHNS and CDR2 SASEGT. CDR3 in DNA: TGTGCCAGCAGTGAAGAGTTTGGGACTAGCGGCATGTATGAGCAGTTCTTC. Its translation is CASSEEFGTSGMYEQFF.

CDR3 DNA: TGTGCCAGCAGGTTAGGGCCCGACTATGGCTACACCTTC. As protein: CASRLGPDYGYTF. The rearrangement joins TRBV28 to TRBJ1-2; no clear D. CDR1 is MDHEN and CDR2 is SYDVKM in the germline V gene. V gave up 6 bases and J gave up 3 bases, with 11 bases separating them. CDR3 length: 13 amino acids.

The chain uses TRBV18 and TRBJ1-1; 7 nucleotides align to TRBD1. Germline CDR1 KGHSH, CDR2 LQKENI. V was clipped by 3 bases and J by 1 base; unmatched bases: 5. The length of the CDR3 is 15 residues. The CDR3, as DNA: TGTGCCAGCTCACCGACCGGGACAGAGAACACTGAAGCTTTCTTT. The encoded protein is CASSPTGTENTEAFF.

This clone turned up a few times. The chain combines TRBV9 with TRBJ2-1; D is undetermined. Germline V gene lookup returns CDR1 SGDLS and CDR2 YYNGEE. Trimming left V 3 bases short and J 0 bases short, with 10 bases between. There are 15 residues in the CDR3. The CDR3 sequence: CASSALSSSYNEQFF. For the CDR3, the DNA is TGTGCCAGCAGCGCCCTCTCGAGCTCCTACAATGAGCAGTTCTTC.

The sample holds one count of this clone. This chain links TRBV27 with TRBJ1-2; D is ambiguous. V lost 7 bases and J lost 2, with 11 bases in between. The CDR3 spans 13 residues. Germline lookup yields CDR1 MNHEY and CDR2 SMNVEV (reference sequence). CDR3 in amino acids: CASKRRENYGYTF. Written as DNA, the CDR3 is TGTGCCAGCAAAAGAAGGGAGAACTATGGCTACACCTTC.

The sample holds a few counts of this clone. The CDR3 protein is CASSFGGQSNEKLFF. The CDR3 DNA sequence: TGTGCCAGCAGCTTCGGGGGGCAATCAAATGAAAAACTGTTTTTT. This rearrangement joins TRBV7-2 to TRBJ1-4, with D tentatively TRBD1 (6 bases). The CDR3 runs 15 residues. Trimming took off 3 bases at V and 5 bases at J, with 13 bases between the two ends. CDR1 is SGHTA, CDR2 FQGNSA, per germline.

This sequence joins TRBV11-3 and TRBJ1-2, with 7 bases identical to TRBD1. The CDR3 totals 12 residues. V was pared by 6 bases and J by 6 bases, with 4 bases of the junction left unmatched. Germline loops: CDR1 SGHNT, CDR2 YENEEA. CDR3 sequence (DNA): TGTGCCAGCAGGGGGACAGAAGATGGCTACACCTTC. This codes for CASRGTEDGYTF.

The chain employs TRBV7-3 and TRBJ2-2; D is perhaps TRBD2 (5 bases). The germline gives CDR1 SGHTA, CDR2 FQGTGA. V gave up 2 bases and J gave up 1 base, with 8 bases separating them. The CDR3 is 15 residues long. The CDR3 sequence is CASSLQAGNTGELFF. CDR3 DNA: TGTGCCAGCAGCTTACAGGCGGGGAACACCGGGGAGCTGTTTTTT.

The chain uses TRBV6-5 and TRBJ2-1; 13 positions agree with TRBD2. Germline V gene lookup returns CDR1 MNHEY and CDR2 SVGAGI. The CDR3 is 15 residues long. Germline trimming cut 5 bases from V and 6 bases from J; bases unmatched to any gene: 4. In DNA, the CDR3 is TGTGCCAGCAGTCTAGGACTAGCGGGAGTCAATGAGCAGTTCTTC. Its protein product is CASSLGLAGVNEQFF.

The genes are TRBV2 and TRBJ1-1, with D tentatively TRBD1 (5 bases). The CDR3 contains 13 residues. Trimming took off 7 bases at V and 0 bases at J, with 9 bases between the two ends. Germline V gives CDR1 SNHLY, CDR2 FYNNEI. The CDR3 spells CASKGGVNTEAFF. CDR3 DNA: TGTGCCAGCAAGGGAGGGGTGAACACTGAAGCTTTCTTT.

The rearrangement uses TRBV6-6 and TRBJ1-2; 7 nucleotides line up with TRBD1. CDR1 and CDR2 from the germline V gene are MNHNY and SVGAGI (reference sequence). V gave up 5 bases and J gave up 6 bases; unmatched junction bases: 12. The CDR3 contains 15 residues. CDR3 nucleotide sequence: TGTGCCAGCAGTCCCGGGACAGCCTTTGTGGATGGCTACACCTTC. Its protein is CASSPGTAFVDGYTF.

The chain employs TRBV10-3 and TRBJ1-1; the match to TRBD1 covers 8 bases. Trimming cost V 6 bases and J 1 base; bases outside gene matches: 4. The germline gives CDR1 ENHRY, CDR2 SYGVKD. The CDR3 runs to 14 residues. The CDR3 DNA follows: TGTGCCATCAGCTTAGGGACAGGGAACACTGAAGCTTTCTTT. Translating it yields CAISLGTGNTEAFF.

The chain combines TRBV30 with TRBJ2-2; TRBD2 matches 11 bases. V lost 2 bases and J lost 4; bases outside the gene matches: 12. The length of the CDR3 is 18 residues. Germline CDR1 GTSNPN, CDR2 SVGIG (reference sequence). The CDR3 nucleotides read TGTGCCTGGAGTACTGGACTAGCGGGCGTCGCTACCACCGGGGAGCTGTTTTTT. Translated: CAWSTGLAGVATTGELFF.